Following are 10 T cell receptor beta chains from one sample sequenced in a study of PD-L1 blockade in urothelial cancer. TCRdb's copy holds only in-frame clones and misses some; the assay was immunoSEQ multiplex PCR. The table lists 70,000 to 75,000 clones, 85% to 90% of them singletons. The specimen was PBMCs, collected around atezolizumab (anti-PD-L1) treatment. These receptors were collected from a man between 60 and 75 years old with urothelial cancer.

The chain carries TRBV28 and TRBJ2-1; TRBD2 aligns across 9 bases. Germline V gene data show CDR1 as MDHEN and CDR2 as SYDVKM. The CDR3 runs to 15 residues. J was trimmed by 3 bases and V by 3 bases; bases with no gene match: 3. In DNA form, the CDR3 reads TGTGCCAGCAGTTTGGCGGGAGGGTACTACAATGAGCAGTTCTTC. This sequence encodes CASSLAGGYYNEQFF.

The rearrangement joins TRBV19 to TRBJ1-5; TRBD1 aligns across 8 bases. CDR1 and CDR2 from the germline V gene are LNHDA and SQIVND (reference sequence). The V segment lost 8 bases and the J segment 2 bases; nucleotides outside the gene matches: 17. CDR3 size: 18 residues. The CDR3 DNA reads TGTGCCAGTGAAAATACTCCAACCGGGACAGGTGGCAATCAGCCCCAGCATTTT. Translation gives CASENTPTGTGGNQPQHF.

The V call is TRBV19, the J call TRBJ1-5, with 11 bases that match TRBD1. Germline V gives CDR1 LNHDA, CDR2 SQIVND (reference sequence). This CDR3 is 16 amino acids long. The V segment lost 3 bases and the J segment 10 bases; nucleotides outside the gene matches: 11. CDR3 sequence reads: CASSMAGRTGGDPQHF. The CDR3 coding sequence is TGTGCCAGTAGTATGGCCGGCAGGACAGGGGGCGATCCCCAGCATTTT.

The chain is built from TRBV19 and TRBJ2-7; 7 nucleotides line up with TRBD1. Germline V CDR1 and CDR2: LNHDA, SQIVND (reference sequence). The CDR3 has 14 amino acids. Germline trimming cut 5 bases from V and 1 base from J; bases unmatched to any gene: 5. In nucleotides, the CDR3 is TGTGCCAGTAGTTCAAGGGACAGTTCCTACGAGCAGTACTTC. Protein product: CASSSRDSSYEQYF.

V is TRBV12-5 and J is TRBJ1-4; 8 bases agree with TRBD1. After removal of 3 bases from V and 8 bases from J, the junction contained 5 bases not matched to a gene. CDR3 length equals 14 residues. Germline CDR1 and CDR2: LGHNT and FRNRAP. CDR3 loop: CASGFGTGGEKLFF. Here the CDR3 DNA reads TGTGCTAGTGGTTTTGGGACAGGAGGGGAAAAACTGTTTTTT.

This chain uses TRBV6-5 with TRBJ2-1; 10 bases align to TRBD2. This CDR3 has 16 residues. Germline V gene sequence: CDR1 MNHEY, CDR2 SVGAGI. V gave up 4 bases and J gave up 10 bases; unmatched junction bases: 13. Here the CDR3 DNA reads TGTGCCAGCAGTTCCGCCGGGACTAGCGTAGGTAGGGAGCAGTTCTTC. This codes for CASSSAGTSVGREQFF.

This chain connects TRBV6-5 to TRBJ2-7; possible D gene TRBD2, 7 bases. V lost 6 bases and J lost 1, with 10 bases in between. This CDR3 region has 13 residues. The germline V gene encodes CDR1 MNHEY and CDR2 SVGAGI. The DNA of the CDR3 is TGTGCCAGCAGGGGGGGGCAGTCCTACGAGCAGTACTTC. This encodes CASRGGQSYEQYF.

The CDR3 loop reads CSVGASYGYTF. As DNA, the CDR3 is TGCAGTGTTGGGGCCAGCTATGGCTACACCTTC. The rearrangement links TRBV20-1 to TRBJ1-2; TRBD1 is a possible D gene (5 bases). V shed 7 bases and J shed 4 bases, with 10 bases lying between them. CDR3 length equals 11 residues. In germline, CDR1 is DFQATT, CDR2 SNEGSKA (reference sequence).

The V gene is TRBV27, the J gene TRBJ1-1, with D possibly TRBD1 on 5 matching bases. In germline, CDR1 is MNHEY, CDR2 SMNVEV (reference sequence). This CDR3 has 15 residues. V lost 1 base and J 5 bases, leaving 14 bases between the germline ends. CDR3 loop: CASSLFLRGVTEAFF. CDR3 coding DNA: TGTGCCAGCAGTTTATTTCTTCGGGGGGTGACTGAAGCTTTCTTT.

The CDR3 sequence: CASSLGTGSMNTEAFF. Written as DNA, the CDR3 is TGTGCCAGCAGCTTGGGCACAGGGAGCATGAACACTGAAGCTTTCTTT. The chain employs TRBV5-6 and TRBJ1-1; TRBD1 is a possible D gene (6 bases). The germline V gene encodes CDR1 SGHDT and CDR2 YYEEEE. The CDR3 runs 16 residues. Trimming removed 0 bases from V and 0 bases from J, with 12 bases in between. Full variable domain (rest looked up from reference TRBV5-6 and TRBJ1-1): DAGVTQSPTHLIKTRGQQVTLRCSPKSGHDTVSWYQQALGQGPQFIFQYYEEEERQRGNFPDRFSGHQFPNYSSELNVNALLLGDSALYLCASSLGTGSMNTEAFFGQGTRLTVV.